Listed here are 27 T cell receptor beta chains from one sample, sequenced in a study of blood T cell repertoires in COVID-19. Some clones are missing from TCRdb's copy, which holds only in-frame ones; the method was immunoSEQ multiplex PCR. The table includes 250,000 to 350,000 clones, 90% detected once. The specimen sequenced was PBMCs or T cells enriched from blood (not recorded which). The receptors were sampled from a man aged 60-69 years who had recovered from COVID-19.

The chain employs TRBV3-1 (or the pseudogene TRBV3-2) and TRBJ2-4; a possible D gene is TRBD2 (6 bases). CDR1 and CDR2 from the germline V gene are LGHDT and YNNKEL (reference sequence). The length of the CDR3 is 16 residues. Between the trimmed V and J ends, which lost 6 bases and 7 bases, there was a span of 22 bases. The CDR3 region has the DNA TGTGCCAGCAGTCGCGCACAAAGCTCAGGGAGGAACATTCAGTACTTC. This encodes CASSRAQSSGRNIQYF.

The chain uses TRBV30 and TRBJ2-6; TRBD2 is a possible D gene (5 bases). V was shortened by 0 bases and J by 4 bases, with 19 bases between the two germline ends. Germline CDR1 GTSNPN, CDR2 SVGIG (reference sequence). This CDR3 has 18 residues. For the CDR3, the DNA is TGTGCCTGGAGTGTCCGCCTATGGGTGGACTCCGGGGCCAACGTCCTGACTTTC. As protein: CAWSVRLWVDSGANVLTF. Combining the CDR3 with reference TRBV30 and TRBJ2-6 gives the whole variable domain SQTIHQWPATLVQPVGSPLSLECTVEGTSNPNLYWYRQAAGRGLQLLFYSVGIGQISSEVPQNLSASRPQDRQFILSSKKLLLSDSGFYLCAWSVRLWVDSGANVLTFGAGSRLTVL.

V and J are TRBV21-1 and TRBJ2-7; TRBD2 was called by the table and not checked on the DNA. TRBV21-1 is a known pseudogene. The CDR3 extends over 16 amino acids. Here the CDR3 reads CASSKGLAGASYEQYF. The CDR3 nucleotides are TGTGCCAGCAGCAAGGGACTAGCGGGTGCCTCCTACGAGCAGTACTTC.

This rearrangement joins TRBV29-1 to TRBJ1-1; D not resolved. Germline CDR1 and CDR2: SQVTM and ANQGSEA. The CDR3 is made up of 16 amino acids. The germline V and J ends were trimmed by 6 bases and 2 bases, with 22 bases remaining between them. The CDR3 DNA follows: TGCAGCGTGAAGGAGGCCCGTTCAACTTTAAACACTGAAGCTTTCTTT. Protein sequence: CSVKEARSTLNTEAFF.

The V and J genes are TRBV23-1 and TRBJ2-7, with 9 bases lining up with TRBD1. Being an ORF, TRBV23-1 has a function that is uncertain. Trimming cost V 1 base and J 7 bases; bases outside gene matches: 8. The CDR3 consists of 15 residues. Written as DNA, the CDR3 is TGCGCCAGCAGTCAATGGAACAGGGGGCCTGATGAGCAGTACTTC. Its translation: CASSQWNRGPDEQYF.

The genes are TRBV4-2 and TRBJ1-2; 9 bases are shared with TRBD1. Germline CDR1 reads LGHNA; CDR2 reads YNFKEQ. V lost 5 bases, J lost 6 bases, and 7 bases stayed unmatched. CDR3 size: 14 residues. The CDR3 DNA reads as TGTGCCAGCAGCGACGCCGGGACAGGGCATGGCTACACCTTC. It is translated as CASSDAGTGHGYTF.

This chain connects TRBV30 to TRBJ2-7; weak D call: TRBD2 (5 bases). Germline CDR1 reads GTSNPN; CDR2 reads SVGIG (reference sequence). V shed 3 bases and J shed 6 bases, with 15 bases lying between them. This CDR3 is built from 13 residues. The CDR3 protein is CAWSERRVREQYF. In DNA form, the CDR3 reads TGTGCCTGGAGCGAACGGCGGGTTCGCGAGCAGTACTTC.

The chain joins TRBV29-1 to TRBJ1-2, with D perhaps matching TRBD1 (6 bases). Trimming stripped 6 bases from V and 5 bases from J, with 16 bases between. This CDR3 spans 13 amino acids. Germline V gives CDR1 SQVTM, CDR2 ANQGSEA. The CDR3 DNA reads TGCAGCGTGATGGACTTACAGGGTTATGGCTACACCTTC. It is translated as CSVMDLQGYGYTF.

V gene TRBV7-8 combines with J gene TRBJ2-5; the match to TRBD2 covers 12 bases. The CDR3 covers 17 residues. Trimming removed 4 bases from V and 4 bases from J; junction bases left unmatched: 10. Germline V gives CDR1 SGHVS, CDR2 FQNEAQ. CDR3 bases: TGTGCCAGCAGCTCAAAGACTAGCGGGGGAACAAGAGAGACCCAGTACTTC. Translated, it gives CASSSKTSGGTRETQYF.

CDR3 amino acids: CASSREPSGRASEQFF. In DNA form, the CDR3 reads TGTGCCAGCAGCCGCGAACCTAGCGGGAGGGCCAGTGAGCAGTTCTTC. This chain links TRBV7-3 with TRBJ2-1; 12 bases line up with TRBD2. Germline CDR1 and CDR2: SGHTA and FQGTGA. The CDR3 length is 16 residues. V was pared by 5 bases and J by 9 bases, with 11 bases of the junction left unmatched.

The chain is built from TRBV10-1 and TRBJ2-3, with 13 bases fitting TRBD2. CDR1 WNHNN and CDR2 SYGVQD come from the germline V gene (reference sequence). The CDR3 length is 18 residues. V lost 3 bases to trimming and J lost 1 base; unmatched junction nucleotides: 7. The CDR3 DNA sequence: TGCGCCAGCAGTGATCCAAGAACTAGCGGGAGGGGCACAGATACGCAGTATTTT. This gives the protein CASSDPRTSGRGTDTQYF.

The chain employs TRBV7-2 and TRBJ1-2; 9 positions match TRBD1. Germline V gives CDR1 SGHTA, CDR2 FQGNSA. Trimming took 4 bases from V and 8 from J; bases not matched to a gene: 8. The CDR3 has 14 amino acids. CDR3 coding DNA: TGTGCCAGCAGCTCCTGGACAGGGGCCGAGGGCTACACCTTC. It specifies CASSSWTGAEGYTF.

This sequence joins TRBV18 and TRBJ1-1, with TRBD1 matching over 9 bases. Unmatched junction bases numbered 8, after V lost 5 bases and J lost 4 bases. The CDR3 has 15 residues. Germline lookup yields CDR1 KGHSH and CDR2 LQKENI. The DNA of the CDR3 is TGTGCCAGCTCATTTTACAGGGGGCTTTTCACTGAAGCTTTCTTT. Translating gives CASSFYRGLFTEAFF.

This chain uses TRBV30 with TRBJ1-5; 8 nucleotides agree with TRBD1. From germline, CDR1 is GTSNPN and CDR2 SVGIG (reference sequence). V lost 0 bases to trimming and J lost 2 bases; unmatched junction nucleotides: 0. The CDR3 covers 14 residues. The CDR3 nucleotides are TGTGCCTGGAGTGTACAGGGGGGCAATCAGCCCCAGCATTTT. It specifies CAWSVQGGNQPQHF.

CDR3 sequence: CASSLTTGMGLNEQFF. The CDR3 DNA reads TGTGCCAGCAGTTTAACTACAGGGATGGGCCTAAATGAGCAGTTCTTC. This rearrangement joins TRBV27 to TRBJ2-1, with D tentatively TRBD1 (6 bases). Germline loops: CDR1 MNHEY, CDR2 SMNVEV (reference sequence). V lost 2 bases to trimming and J lost 7 bases, with 18 bases between them. The CDR3 is 16 residues long.

The chain combines TRBV7-8 with TRBJ2-3; TRBD2 is a possible D gene (5 bases). Germline CDR1 and CDR2: SGHVS and FQNEAQ. This CDR3 has 15 amino acids. The V end was cut by 2 bases, the J end by 0 bases, with 9 bases between. The CDR3 nucleotides are TGTGCCAGCAGCTTAATGGGAGTGAGCACAGATACGCAGTATTTT. Residues: CASSLMGVSTDTQYF.

The rearrangement uses TRBV11-2 and TRBJ1-6; TRBD1 agrees at 9 bases. The V gene end was trimmed by 6 bases and the J gene end by 7 bases; junction bases not matched to a gene: 10. Germline values: CDR1 SGHAT, CDR2 FQNNGV. The CDR3 has 16 amino acids. The DNA for the CDR3 is TGTGCCAGCAGGAATCGAGGGACAGGGCACAATTCACCCCTCCACTTT. It translates to CASRNRGTGHNSPLHF.

This chain's CDR3 is CASSPGVYGYTF. The CDR3 DNA reads as TGTGCCAGCAGCCCGGGGGTCTATGGCTACACCTTC. The rearrangement links TRBV7-2 to TRBJ1-2, with D perhaps matching TRBD1 (5 bases). V lost 5 bases to trimming and J lost 4 bases, with 8 bases between them. The germline V gene has CDR1 SGHTA and CDR2 FQGNSA. There are 12 residues in the CDR3.

The CDR3: CASSPGQGYSPLHF. CDR3 sequence (DNA): TGTGCCAGCAGCCCGGGACAGGGTTATTCACCCCTCCACTTT. This sequence joins TRBV7-8 and TRBJ1-6; 9 positions match TRBD1. The trim removed 5 bases at V and 8 bases at J, leaving 4 bases unmatched. The CDR3 has 14 amino acids. The germline V gene has CDR1 SGHVS and CDR2 FQNEAQ.

The V call is TRBV6-1, the J call TRBJ1-2; D is perhaps TRBD1 (6 bases). V was pared by 1 base and J by 4 bases, with 13 bases between. CDR1 MNHNS and CDR2 SASEGT come from the germline V gene. This CDR3 has 15 amino acids. CDR3 DNA: TGTGCCAGCAGTGAAGGGACAGCCCATGCCTATGGCTACACCTTC. Protein sequence: CASSEGTAHAYGYTF.

The genes are TRBV3-1 (or the pseudogene TRBV3-2) and TRBJ1-2; D not certain. The CDR3 loop spans 14 amino acids. Germline loops: CDR1 LGHDT, CDR2 YNNKEL (reference sequence). Trimming left V 4 bases short and J 4 bases short, with 13 bases between. The CDR3 DNA is TGTGCCAGCAGCCCGTGGGAGACACCCTATGGCTACACCTTC. The encoded protein is CASSPWETPYGYTF.

The genes are TRBV27 and TRBJ2-1; 14 positions agree with TRBD2. The CDR3 has 16 residues. V lost 6 bases to trimming and J lost 9 bases; unmatched junction nucleotides: 10. Germline lookup yields CDR1 MNHEY and CDR2 SMNVEV (reference sequence). The CDR3 here is CASRGPGLAGEGEQFF. The CDR3 DNA follows: TGTGCCAGCAGGGGACCGGGACTAGCGGGAGAGGGTGAGCAGTTCTTC.

The J gene is TRBJ2-1, the V gene TRBV7-9, with 7 positions matching TRBD2. CDR3 size: 15 residues. Germline assignment: CDR1 SEHNR and CDR2 FQNEAQ (reference sequence). V shed 4 bases, J shed 6 bases, and the junction held 9 bases outside the gene matches. The CDR3 loop is CASSSQIGLGNEQFF. For the CDR3, the DNA is TGTGCCAGCAGCTCTCAAATAGGACTAGGCAATGAGCAGTTCTTC.

This chain joins TRBV6-1 and TRBJ1-2, with 10 bases fitting TRBD1. This CDR3 has 16 residues. V shed 3 bases and J 4 bases; nucleotides not matched to a gene: 8. The germline V gene encodes CDR1 MNHNS and CDR2 SASEGT. CDR3: CASSEDRGTPFYGYTF. In nucleotides, the CDR3 is TGTGCCAGCAGTGAGGACAGGGGGACTCCCTTCTATGGCTACACCTTC.

V is TRBV6-4 and J is TRBJ2-6; 10 nucleotides match TRBD1. With V trimmed by 3 bases and J by 2 bases, 1 base remained unmatched. The CDR3 sequence is 16 residues long. Per germline, CDR1 MRHNA and CDR2 SNTAGT. This chain's CDR3 is CASSETGGAGANVLTF. The CDR3 nucleotides are TGTGCCAGCAGTGAGACAGGGGGCGCTGGGGCCAACGTCCTGACTTTC.

J is TRBJ1-5 and V is TRBV19; 10 bases align to TRBD1. Germline V gives CDR1 LNHDA, CDR2 SQIVND (reference sequence). J gave up 1 base and V 2 bases, and 5 bases lay outside the gene matches. The CDR3 spans 17 residues. CDR3 in amino acids: CASSIFVGQGSNQPQHF. CDR3 DNA: TGTGCCAGTAGTATATTCGTGGGACAGGGGAGCAATCAGCCCCAGCATTTT.

This clone was observed a few times. The genes are TRBV5-8 and TRBJ1-5; no definite D call. CDR3 length: 15 amino acids. Between the trimmed V and J ends, which lost 2 bases and 5 bases, there was a span of 14 bases. The germline gives CDR1 SGHTS, CDR2 YDEGEE. DNA of the CDR3: TGTGCCAGCAGCTTTCTCGTCTCCGGGGATCAGCCCCAGCATTTT. As protein: CASSFLVSGDQPQHF.